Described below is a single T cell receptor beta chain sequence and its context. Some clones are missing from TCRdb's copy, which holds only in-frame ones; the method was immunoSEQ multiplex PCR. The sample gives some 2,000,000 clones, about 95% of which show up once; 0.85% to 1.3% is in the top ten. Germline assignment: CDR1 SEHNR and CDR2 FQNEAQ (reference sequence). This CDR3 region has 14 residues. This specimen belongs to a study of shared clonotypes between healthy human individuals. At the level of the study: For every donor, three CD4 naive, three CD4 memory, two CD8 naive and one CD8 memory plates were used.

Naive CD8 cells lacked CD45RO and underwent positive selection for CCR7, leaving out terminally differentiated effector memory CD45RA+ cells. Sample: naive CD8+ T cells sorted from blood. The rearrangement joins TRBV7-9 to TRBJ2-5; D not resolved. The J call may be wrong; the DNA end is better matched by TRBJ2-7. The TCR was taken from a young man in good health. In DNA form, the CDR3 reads TGTGCCAGCAGTTGGGCCAGTCACCCCTACGAGCAGTACTTC. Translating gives CASSWASHPYEQYF.